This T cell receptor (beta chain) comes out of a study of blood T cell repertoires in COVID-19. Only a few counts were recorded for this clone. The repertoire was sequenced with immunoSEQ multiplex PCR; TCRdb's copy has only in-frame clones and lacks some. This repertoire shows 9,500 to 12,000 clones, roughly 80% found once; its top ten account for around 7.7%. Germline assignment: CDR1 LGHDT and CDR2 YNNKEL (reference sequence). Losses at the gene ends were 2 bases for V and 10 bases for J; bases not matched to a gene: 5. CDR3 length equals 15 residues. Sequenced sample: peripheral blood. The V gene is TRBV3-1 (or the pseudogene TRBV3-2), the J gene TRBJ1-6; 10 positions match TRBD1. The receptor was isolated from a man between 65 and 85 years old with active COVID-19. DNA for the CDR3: TGTGCCAGCAGCCAAACCGGGACAGGGGAATCACCCCTCCACTTT. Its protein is CASSQTGTGESPLHF.